This T cell receptor beta chain is from a study of CD8 T cells in ankylosing spondylitis. By quantitative 5'-RACE with molecular barcodes, the TCR beta libraries were made. TCRdb called the 5' RACE reads again in MiXCR, with one record for every CDR3 protein. The data hold 200,000 to 250,000 distinct CDR3 sequences, with roughly 32% observed a single time. Whole-study results and caveats: Apparently characteristic of ankylosing spondylitis blood was a TCR beta motif (fewer than 10 highly homologous variants). Clones linked to the disease showed a CD8+ phenotype. They occurred at relatively low frequencies in peripheral blood. Matched ankylosing spondylitis synovial fluid reportedly showed significant enrichment of disease-linked clones.

The length of the CDR3 is 14 residues. V lost 0 bases, J lost 5 bases, and 14 bases lay in between. Germline V gives CDR1 DFQATT, CDR2 SNEGSKA (reference sequence). The table lists this clonotype with a few counts. Its target is not known. The material sequenced was blood, either unsorted or a sorted T cell fraction (not recorded which). The clonotype was recovered from a male donor with ankylosing spondylitis or in good health (not recorded which). The rearrangement joins TRBV20-1 to TRBJ2-7; D uncertain. CDR3 DNA: TGCAGTGCTAGAGAGTTGAAGGGTCCCCACGAGCAGTACTTC. Translated: CSARELKGPHEQYF.